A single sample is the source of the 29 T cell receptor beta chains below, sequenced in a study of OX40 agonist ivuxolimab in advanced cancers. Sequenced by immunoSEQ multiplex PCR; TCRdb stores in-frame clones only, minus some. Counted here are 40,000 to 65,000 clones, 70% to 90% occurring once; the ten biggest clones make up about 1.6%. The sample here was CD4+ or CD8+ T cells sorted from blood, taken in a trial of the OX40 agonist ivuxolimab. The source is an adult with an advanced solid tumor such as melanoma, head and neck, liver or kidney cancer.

CDR3: CASSFGHTDTQYF. For the CDR3, the DNA is TGTGCCAGCAGCTTTGGGCACACAGATACGCAGTATTTT. J is TRBJ2-3 and V is TRBV5-4; D is unresolved. Germline V gene data show CDR1 as SGHNT and CDR2 as YYREEE (reference sequence). This CDR3 region has 13 residues. The V end was cut by 2 bases, the J end by 2 bases, with 6 bases between.

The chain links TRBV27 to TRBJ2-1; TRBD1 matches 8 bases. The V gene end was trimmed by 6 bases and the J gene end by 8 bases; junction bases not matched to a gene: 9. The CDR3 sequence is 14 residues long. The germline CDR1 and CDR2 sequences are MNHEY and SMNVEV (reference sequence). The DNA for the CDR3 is TGTGCCAGCAGCCGGGACAGGAAGTTAGATGAGCAGTTCTTC. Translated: CASSRDRKLDEQFF.

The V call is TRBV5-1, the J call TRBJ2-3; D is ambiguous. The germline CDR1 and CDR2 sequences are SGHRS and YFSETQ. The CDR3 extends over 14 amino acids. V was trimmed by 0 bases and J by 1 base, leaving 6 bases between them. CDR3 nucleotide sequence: TGCGCCAGCAGCTTGGAACGGCGCACAGATACGCAGTATTTT. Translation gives CASSLERRTDTQYF.

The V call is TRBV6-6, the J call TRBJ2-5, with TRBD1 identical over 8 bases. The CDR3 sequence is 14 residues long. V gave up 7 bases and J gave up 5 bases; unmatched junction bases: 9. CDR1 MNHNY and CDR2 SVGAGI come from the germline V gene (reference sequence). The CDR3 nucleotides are TGTGCCAGCACCGTCGACAGGGGTGGGGAGACCCAGTACTTC. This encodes CASTVDRGGETQYF.

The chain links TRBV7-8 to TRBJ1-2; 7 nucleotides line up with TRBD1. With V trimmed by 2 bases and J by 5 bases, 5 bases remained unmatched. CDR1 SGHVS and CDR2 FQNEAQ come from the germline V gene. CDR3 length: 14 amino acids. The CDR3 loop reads CASSLRDSIYGYTF. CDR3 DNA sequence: TGTGCCAGCAGCTTACGGGACAGCATATATGGCTACACCTTC.

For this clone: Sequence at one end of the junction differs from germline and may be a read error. The CDR3 DNA is TGTGCCATCAGAGGCGCAGCGAACTATGGCCACACCTTC. Its translation is CAIRGAANYGHTF. The genes are TRBV10-3 and TRBJ1-2; no definite D call. CDR3 length: 13 amino acids. CDR1 is ENHRY and CDR2 is SYGVKD in the germline V gene.

CDR3 in DNA: TGCGCCAGCAGCTCTGGGGGGGCGGGCGAGCAGTACTTC. Translating gives CASSSGGAGEQYF. The chain joins TRBV5-1 to TRBJ2-7; D is perhaps TRBD2 (7 bases). The CDR3 contains 13 residues. Trimming pared 3 bases from V and 6 bases from J, leaving 13 bases between. Germline V lookup: CDR1 SGHRS, CDR2 YFSETQ.

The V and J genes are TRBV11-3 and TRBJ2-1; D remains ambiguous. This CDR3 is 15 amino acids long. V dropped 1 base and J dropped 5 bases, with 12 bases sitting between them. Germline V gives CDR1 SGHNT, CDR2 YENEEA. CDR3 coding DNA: TGTGCCAGCAGCTTAGGTGGTGGCAGACACAATGAGCAGTTCTTC. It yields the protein CASSLGGGRHNEQFF.

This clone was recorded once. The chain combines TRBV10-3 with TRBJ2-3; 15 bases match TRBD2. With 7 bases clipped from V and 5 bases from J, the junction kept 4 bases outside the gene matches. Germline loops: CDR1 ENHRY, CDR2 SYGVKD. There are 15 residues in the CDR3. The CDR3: CAINSGLAGGDTQYF. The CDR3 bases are TGTGCCATCAATTCGGGACTAGCGGGAGGAGATACGCAGTATTTT.

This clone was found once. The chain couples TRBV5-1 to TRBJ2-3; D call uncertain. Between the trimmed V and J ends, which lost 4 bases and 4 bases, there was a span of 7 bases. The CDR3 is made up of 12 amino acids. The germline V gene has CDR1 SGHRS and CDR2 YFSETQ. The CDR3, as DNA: TGCGCCAGCAGCCAAAATGCAGATACGCAGTATTTT. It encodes CASSQNADTQYF.

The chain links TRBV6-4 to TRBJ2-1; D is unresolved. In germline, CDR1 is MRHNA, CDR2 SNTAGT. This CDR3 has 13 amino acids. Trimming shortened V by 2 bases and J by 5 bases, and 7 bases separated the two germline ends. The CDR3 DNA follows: TGTGCCAGCAGTGACGGGGTTCACAATGAGCAGTTCTTC. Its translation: CASSDGVHNEQFF.

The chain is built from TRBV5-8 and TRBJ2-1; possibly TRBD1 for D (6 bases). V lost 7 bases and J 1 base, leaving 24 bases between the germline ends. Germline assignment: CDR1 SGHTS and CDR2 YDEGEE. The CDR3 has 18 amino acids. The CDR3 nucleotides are TGTGCCAGCCAGAAAACCACCTGGACAGCCGTATCCTACAATGAGCAGTTCTTC. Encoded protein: CASQKTTWTAVSYNEQFF.

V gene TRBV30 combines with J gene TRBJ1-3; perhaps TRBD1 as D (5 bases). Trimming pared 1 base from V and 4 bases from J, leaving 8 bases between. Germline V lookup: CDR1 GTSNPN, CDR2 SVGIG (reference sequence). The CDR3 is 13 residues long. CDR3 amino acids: CAWSGRGGNTIYF. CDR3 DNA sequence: TGTGCCTGGAGTGGGAGGGGAGGAAACACCATATATTTT. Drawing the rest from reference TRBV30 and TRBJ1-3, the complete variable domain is SQTIHQWPATLVQPVGSPLSLECTVEGTSNPNLYWYRQAAGRGLQLLFYSVGIGQISSEVPQNLSASRPQDRQFILSSKKLLLSDSGFYLCAWSGRGGNTIYFGEGSWLTVV.

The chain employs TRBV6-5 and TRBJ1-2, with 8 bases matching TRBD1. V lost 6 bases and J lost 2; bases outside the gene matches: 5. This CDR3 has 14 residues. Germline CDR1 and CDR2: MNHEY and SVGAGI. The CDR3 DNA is TGTGCCAGCAGCGGACAGGGAGTAAACTATGGCTACACCTTC. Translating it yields CASSGQGVNYGYTF.

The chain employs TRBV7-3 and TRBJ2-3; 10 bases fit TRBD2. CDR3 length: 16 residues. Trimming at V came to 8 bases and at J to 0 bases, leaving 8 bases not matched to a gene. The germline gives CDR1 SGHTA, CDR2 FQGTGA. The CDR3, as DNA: TGTGCCAGCCGTAGCGGGGGGTCCGCTAGCACAGATACGCAGTATTTT. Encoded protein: CASRSGGSASTDTQYF.

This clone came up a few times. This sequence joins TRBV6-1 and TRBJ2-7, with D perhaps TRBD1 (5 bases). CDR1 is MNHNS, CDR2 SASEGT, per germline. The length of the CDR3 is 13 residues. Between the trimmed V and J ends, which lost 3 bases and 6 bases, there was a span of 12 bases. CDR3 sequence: CASSDQGWGEQYF. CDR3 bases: TGTGCCAGCAGTGACCAGGGTTGGGGCGAGCAGTACTTC.

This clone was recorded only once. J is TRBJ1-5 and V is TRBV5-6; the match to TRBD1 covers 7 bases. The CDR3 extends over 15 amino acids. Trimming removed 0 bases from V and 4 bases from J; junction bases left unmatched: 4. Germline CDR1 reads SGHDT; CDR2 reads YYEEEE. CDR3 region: CASSLGDRDNQPQHF. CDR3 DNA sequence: TGTGCCAGCAGCTTGGGAGACAGGGATAATCAGCCCCAGCATTTT.

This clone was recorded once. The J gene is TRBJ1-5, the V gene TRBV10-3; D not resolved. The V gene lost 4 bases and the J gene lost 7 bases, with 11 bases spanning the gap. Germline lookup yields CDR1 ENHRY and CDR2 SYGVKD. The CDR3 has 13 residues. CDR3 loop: CAISVQEGQPQHF. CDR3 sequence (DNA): TGTGCCATCAGTGTTCAGGAGGGACAGCCCCAGCATTTT.

The CDR3 loop is CASSASGSGSYNEQFF. DNA for the CDR3: TGTGCCAGCAGCGCTAGCGGGAGTGGGTCCTACAATGAGCAGTTCTTC. This chain connects TRBV9 to TRBJ2-1, with TRBD2 identical over 10 bases. Looked up from germline, CDR1 is SGDLS and CDR2 is YYNGEE. The CDR3 spans 16 residues. The V segment lost 3 bases and the J segment 1 base; nucleotides outside the gene matches: 4.

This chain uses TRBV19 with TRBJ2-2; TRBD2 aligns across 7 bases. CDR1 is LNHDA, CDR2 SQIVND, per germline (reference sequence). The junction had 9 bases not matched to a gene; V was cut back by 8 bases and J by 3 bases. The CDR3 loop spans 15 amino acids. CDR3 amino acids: CASGFGGRYTGELFF. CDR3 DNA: TGTGCCAGTGGATTCGGCGGGAGATACACCGGGGAGCTGTTTTTT.

The chain's CDR3 is CASSLNRGANEKLFF. In DNA form, the CDR3 reads TGCGCCAGCAGCTTGAACAGGGGAGCTAATGAAAAACTGTTTTTT. This rearrangement joins TRBV5-1 to TRBJ1-4; 7 bases align to TRBD1. Germline CDR1 is SGHRS and CDR2 is YFSETQ. The CDR3 loop spans 15 amino acids. Germline trimming cut 1 base from V and 3 bases from J; bases unmatched to any gene: 3.

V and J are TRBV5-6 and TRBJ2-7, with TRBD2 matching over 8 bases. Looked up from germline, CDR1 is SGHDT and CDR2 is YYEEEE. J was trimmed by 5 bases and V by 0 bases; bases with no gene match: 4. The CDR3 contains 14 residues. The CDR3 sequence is CASSLVAGLHEQYF. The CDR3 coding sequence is TGTGCCAGCAGCTTGGTAGCGGGATTGCACGAGCAGTACTTC.

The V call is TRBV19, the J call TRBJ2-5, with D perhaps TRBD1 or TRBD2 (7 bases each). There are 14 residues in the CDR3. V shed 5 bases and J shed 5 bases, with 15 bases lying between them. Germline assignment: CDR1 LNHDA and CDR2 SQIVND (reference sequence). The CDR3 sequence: CASSPRQGGETQYF. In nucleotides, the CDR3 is TGTGCCAGTAGTCCCCGACAGGGAGGGGAGACCCAGTACTTC.

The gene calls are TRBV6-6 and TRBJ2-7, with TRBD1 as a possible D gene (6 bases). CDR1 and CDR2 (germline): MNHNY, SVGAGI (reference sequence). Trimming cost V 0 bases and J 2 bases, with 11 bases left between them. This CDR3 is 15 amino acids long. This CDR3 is CASSYSSGQTYEQYF. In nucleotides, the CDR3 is TGTGCCAGCAGTTACTCGAGTGGACAGACCTACGAGCAGTACTTC.

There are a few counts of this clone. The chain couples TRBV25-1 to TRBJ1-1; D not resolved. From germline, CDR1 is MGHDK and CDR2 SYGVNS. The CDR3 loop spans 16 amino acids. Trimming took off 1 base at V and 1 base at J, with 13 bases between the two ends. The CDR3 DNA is TGTGCCAGCAGTGAATCGATCGGGCAGTCGAACACTGAAGCTTTCTTT. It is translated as CASSESIGQSNTEAFF.

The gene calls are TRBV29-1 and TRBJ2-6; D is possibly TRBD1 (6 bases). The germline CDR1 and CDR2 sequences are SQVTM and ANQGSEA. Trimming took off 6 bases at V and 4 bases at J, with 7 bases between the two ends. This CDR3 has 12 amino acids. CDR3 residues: CSVGQGANVLTF. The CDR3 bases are TGCAGCGTCGGACAGGGGGCCAACGTCCTGACTTTC.

CDR3 protein: CASSVDQETQYF. CDR3 in DNA: TGTGCCAGTAGTGTCGACCAAGAGACCCAGTACTTC. V gene TRBV19 combines with J gene TRBJ2-5; D remains unclear. V lost 5 bases to trimming and J lost 0 bases, with 4 bases between them. CDR1 and CDR2 (germline): LNHDA, SQIVND (reference sequence). This CDR3 contains 12 residues.

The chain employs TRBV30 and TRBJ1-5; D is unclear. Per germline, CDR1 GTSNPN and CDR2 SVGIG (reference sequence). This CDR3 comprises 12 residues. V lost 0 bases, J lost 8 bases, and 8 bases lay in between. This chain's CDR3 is CAWSVPPKPQHF. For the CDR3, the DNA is TGTGCCTGGAGTGTTCCCCCCAAGCCCCAGCATTTT.

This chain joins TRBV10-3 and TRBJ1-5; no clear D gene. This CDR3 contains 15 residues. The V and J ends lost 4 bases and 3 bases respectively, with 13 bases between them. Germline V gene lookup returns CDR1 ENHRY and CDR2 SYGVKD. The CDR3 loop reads CAISGGERNNQPQHF. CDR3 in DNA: TGTGCCATCAGTGGCGGGGAAAGAAACAATCAGCCCCAGCATTTT.